Presented here are 25 T cell receptor beta chains from one specimen sequenced in a study of response to subunit inactivated influenza vaccine. Each CDR3 protein gets one entry after TCRdb re-called the RT-PCR reads with MiXCR. Of about 570,000 distinct CDR3 sequences in the sample, about 11% were seen once. This same sample was also part of a study on T cells expressing NK-cell markers. That report notes: Beta-chain TCR cDNA was generated via 5'RACE template switching with UMIs.

This specimen consisted of PBMCs from blood, obtained on the day of vaccination. Receptor source: a man aged 50-60 years who received an inactivated influenza vaccine.

This clonotype showed up just a few times. The rearrangement links TRBV25-1 to TRBJ2-3; D might be TRBD1 or TRBD2, each matching 5 bases. CDR1 is MGHDK and CDR2 is SYGVNS in the germline V gene. With 2 bases removed from V and 6 bases from J, the gap between germline ends came to 15 bases. This CDR3 has 15 residues. The CDR3 region has the DNA TGTGCCAGCAGTGAACTCGCAGGGAGCAGGGATACGCAGTATTTT. It translates to CASSELAGSRDTQYF. Supplemented by reference TRBV25-1 and TRBJ2-3, the full variable domain reads EADIYQTPRYLVIGTGKKITLECSQTMGHDKMYWYQQDPGMELHLIHYSYGVNSTEKGDLSSESTVSRIRTEHFPLTLESARPSHTSQYLCASSELAGSRDTQYFGPGTRLTVL.

The chain couples TRBV19 to TRBJ2-2; D is ambiguous. Germline V gene lookup returns CDR1 LNHDA and CDR2 SQIVND (reference sequence). This CDR3 has 15 amino acids. Trimming took 3 bases from V and 2 from J, leaving 10 bases between them. DNA of the CDR3: TGTGCCAGTAGTATGAATTCGGTTAACACCGGGGAGCTGTTTTTT. It codes for CASSMNSVNTGELFF.

The CDR3 spells CSVKGRLTGELFF. In DNA, the CDR3 is TGCAGCGTCAAAGGCCGACTCACCGGGGAGCTGTTTTTT. The chain couples TRBV29-1 to TRBJ2-2; D gene uncertain. This CDR3 contains 13 residues. Germline-derived CDR1 and CDR2 are SQVTM and ANQGSEA. The V gene lost 6 bases and the J gene lost 4 bases, with 12 bases spanning the gap.

The chain recombines TRBV5-1 with TRBJ1-1, with 11 bases matching TRBD1. This CDR3 has 16 residues. Germline-derived CDR1 and CDR2 are SGHRS and YFSETQ. Trimming cost V 4 bases and J 4 bases; bases outside gene matches: 9. The CDR3 DNA is TGCGCCAGCAGCACCGGGACAGGGGGATTTAGCACTGAAGCTTTCTTT. Its protein product is CASSTGTGGFSTEAFF.

V usage is TRBV7-2 and J usage is TRBJ2-7; D is ambiguous. In germline, CDR1 is SGHTA, CDR2 FQGNSA. Trimming cost V 0 bases and J 2 bases, with 8 bases left between them. This CDR3 contains 14 residues. This CDR3 reads CASSLARSTYEQYF. For the CDR3, the DNA is TGTGCCAGCAGCTTAGCGCGGAGTACCTACGAGCAGTACTTC.

This clonotype occurred many times. The chain couples TRBV18 to TRBJ1-1; possible D gene TRBD1, 5 bases. This CDR3 is built from 13 residues. V was shortened by 6 bases and J by 1 base, with 9 bases between the two germline ends. The germline CDR1 and CDR2 sequences are KGHSH and LQKENI. The DNA for the CDR3 is TGTGCCAGCTCGACCGGGACGAACACTGAAGCTTTCTTT. Amino acids: CASSTGTNTEAFF.

V and J are TRBV6-5 and TRBJ2-5, with D possibly being TRBD2 (6 bases). CDR1 is MNHEY, CDR2 SVGAGI, per germline. The CDR3 consists of 12 residues. The V end was cut by 6 bases, the J end by 5 bases, with 10 bases between. CDR3 in amino acids: CASRRAGETQYF. The CDR3 bases are TGTGCCAGCAGGAGGGCGGGGGAGACCCAGTACTTC.

This clonotype was picked up a small number of times. The rearrangement uses TRBV27 and TRBJ2-7; 8 bases agree with TRBD1. Germline trimming cut 1 base from V and 3 bases from J; bases unmatched to any gene: 17. Germline V gives CDR1 MNHEY, CDR2 SMNVEV (reference sequence). This CDR3 is built from 19 residues. CDR3 DNA: TGTGCCAGCAGTTTATTGAGGGGGGCAGGGGGCGCGGGGTACTACGAGCAGTACTTC. Translating gives CASSLLRGAGGAGYYEQYF.

This chain links TRBV20-1 with TRBJ2-5, with 7 bases matching TRBD1. This CDR3 region has 12 residues. Trimming at V came to 7 bases and at J to 4 bases, leaving 6 bases not matched to a gene. The germline CDR1 and CDR2 sequences are DFQATT and SNEGSKA (reference sequence). CDR3 sequence reads: CSGQGERETQYF. The CDR3 coding sequence is TGCAGTGGTCAGGGGGAGAGAGAGACCCAGTACTTC.

J is TRBJ2-1 and V is TRBV7-2; D possibly corresponds to TRBD2 (5 bases). Germline CDR1 and CDR2: SGHTA and FQGNSA. The CDR3 consists of 15 residues. The ends were cut back, 1 base at V and 7 bases at J, with 14 bases in the middle. CDR3 bases: TGTGCCAGCAGCTTAGGGACTCGCCTTGGGAATGAGCAGTTCTTC. This encodes CASSLGTRLGNEQFF. Full variable domain (rest looked up from reference TRBV7-2 and TRBJ2-1): GAGVSQSPSNKVTEKGKDVELRCDPISGHTALYWYRQSLGQGLEFLIYFQGNSAPDKSGLPSDRFSAERTGGSVSTLTIQRTQQEDSAVYLCASSLGTRLGNEQFFGPGTRLTVL.

This clonotype was observed a handful of times. The chain combines TRBV5-1 with TRBJ2-5; D is perhaps TRBD2 (5 bases). The germline V gene has CDR1 SGHRS and CDR2 YFSETQ. Between the trimmed V and J ends, which lost 4 bases and 3 bases, there was a span of 13 bases. This CDR3 has 14 amino acids. CDR3 protein: CASSRLLEEETQYF. The DNA of the CDR3 is TGCGCCAGCAGCCGACTACTAGAGGAAGAGACCCAGTACTTC.

This clonotype was seen ten or more times. The rearrangement joins TRBV5-6 to TRBJ2-7, with D perhaps TRBD1 (6 bases). The ends were cut back, 7 bases at V and 2 bases at J, with 13 bases in the middle. The CDR3 consists of 13 residues. CDR1 is SGHDT, CDR2 YYEEEE, per germline. The CDR3 DNA is TGTGCCAGCTCCTGGACAGCCGCCTACGAGCAGTACTTC. This encodes CASSWTAAYEQYF.

V usage is TRBV12-3 or TRBV12-4 and J usage is TRBJ2-2; TRBD2 matches 7 bases. Trimming took 6 bases from V and 5 from J; bases not matched to a gene: 6. The CDR3 loop spans 14 amino acids. The CDR3 bases are TGTGCCAGCAGACTAGGGCGGGGGACCGGGGAGCTGTTTTTT. This translates into CASRLGRGTGELFF.

The V gene is TRBV24-1, the J gene TRBJ2-3; D tentatively fits TRBD1 or TRBD2 (5 bases each). The CDR3 runs to 16 residues. Germline V gene sequence: CDR1 KGHDR, CDR2 SFDVKD. Deletions cut 4 bases from V and 2 bases from J, with 15 bases between. The CDR3 DNA follows: TGTGCCACCAGTGACCCCGGGACCGGGACCACAGATACGCAGTATTTT. This sequence encodes CATSDPGTGTTDTQYF.

In DNA form, the CDR3 reads TGTGCCAGCAGCTCTCCCATAAGAGGGACTAGCGGGAGATACTCCTACAATGAGCAGTTCTTC. Encoded protein: CASSSPIRGTSGRYSYNEQFF. V gene TRBV7-6 combines with J gene TRBJ2-1, with 14 bases lining up with TRBD2. Germline CDR1 and CDR2: SGHVS and FNYEAQ. This CDR3 is 21 amino acids long. Trimming removed 4 bases from V and 0 bases from J; junction bases left unmatched: 14.

This clonotype was seen only a few times. This chain uses TRBV20-1 with TRBJ2-1; 9 bases agree with TRBD1. The CDR3 consists of 14 residues. V dropped 8 bases and J dropped 4; count of bases not matched to a gene: 9. CDR1 is DFQATT, CDR2 SNEGSKA, per germline (reference sequence). CDR3 nucleotides: TGCAGTACTTCCCGCGGACAGGGGTACAATGAGCAGTTCTTC. It yields the protein CSTSRGQGYNEQFF.

This clonotype has just a few counts. The V and J genes are TRBV19 and TRBJ2-7; 8 nucleotides agree with TRBD2. The CDR3 has 17 amino acids. CDR1 is LNHDA, CDR2 SQIVND, per germline (reference sequence). The V gene end was trimmed by 3 bases and the J gene end by 0 bases; junction bases not matched to a gene: 10. The CDR3 protein is CASSIGLAGDFSYEQYF. CDR3 DNA: TGTGCCAGTAGTATTGGGCTAGCGGGTGATTTCTCCTACGAGCAGTACTTC.

This clonotype was counted many times. The chain joins TRBV13 to TRBJ1-4; 7 bases line up with TRBD1. Per germline, CDR1 PRHDT and CDR2 FYEKMQ (reference sequence). V shed 4 bases and J 7 bases; nucleotides not matched to a gene: 6. The CDR3 covers 14 residues. CDR3 coding DNA: TGTGCCAGCAGCTACAGGGGAGAGGGTGAAAAACTGTTTTTT. Translating gives CASSYRGEGEKLFF.

The chain uses TRBV5-1 and TRBJ2-5, with D unclear. The CDR3 consists of 16 residues. Trimming took 0 bases from V and 5 from J, leaving 17 bases between them. Per the germline V gene, CDR1 is SGHRS and CDR2 is YFSETQ. DNA for the CDR3: TGCGCCAGCAGCTTGGCCGGGCAGACAATTAGGGAGACCCAGTACTTC. Protein sequence: CASSLAGQTIRETQYF.

This chain joins TRBV15 and TRBJ1-6, with 7 nucleotides matching TRBD1. Germline CDR1 reads LNHNV; CDR2 reads YYDKDF (reference sequence). After removal of 0 bases from V and 7 bases from J, the junction contained 3 bases not matched to a gene. There are 15 residues in the CDR3. CDR3 sequence: CATSRDSGGNSPLHF. In DNA form, the CDR3 reads TGTGCCACCAGCAGAGATTCAGGGGGAAATTCACCCCTCCACTTT. The variable domain in full, completed from reference TRBV15 and TRBJ1-6, reads DAMVIQNPRYQVTQFGKPVTLSCSQTLNHNVMYWYQQKSSQAPKLLFHYYDKDFNNEADTPDNFQSRRPNTSFCFLDIRSPGLGDTAMYLCATSRDSGGNSPLHFGNGTRLTVT.

This clonotype turned up a few times. V is TRBV5-1 and J is TRBJ1-6, with 7 bases matching TRBD1. V trimming: 4 bases; J trimming: 5 bases; junction bases outside the gene matches: 3. This CDR3 comprises 14 residues. Germline CDR1 reads SGHRS; CDR2 reads YFSETQ. The CDR3 nucleotides are TGCGCCAGCAGCCGAGGGACAGATAATTCACCCCTCCACTTT. It yields the protein CASSRGTDNSPLHF.

The chain has TRBV3-1 and TRBJ2-1; the D gene is possibly TRBD2 (6 bases). Germline V gene sequence: CDR1 LGHDT, CDR2 YNNKEL (reference sequence). CDR3 length: 15 amino acids. Trimming took off 0 bases at V and 7 bases at J, with 13 bases between the two ends. The CDR3 DNA reads as TGTGCCAGCAGCCAAGAATCCCGACTAGGGAATGAGCAGTTCTTC. This encodes CASSQESRLGNEQFF.

This clonotype appeared many times. The chain joins TRBV5-1 to TRBJ2-3, with 9 bases matching TRBD2. The junction had 7 bases not matched to a gene; V was cut back by 4 bases and J by 4 bases. Per the germline V gene, CDR1 is SGHRS and CDR2 is YFSETQ. The CDR3 runs to 15 residues. This chain's CDR3 is CASSMGLAGPDTQYF. CDR3 in DNA: TGCGCCAGCAGCATGGGACTAGCAGGACCAGATACGCAGTATTTT.

This clonotype was observed a handful of times. This rearrangement joins TRBV5-8 to TRBJ2-7; TRBD2 matches 8 bases. Germline loops: CDR1 SGHTS, CDR2 YDEGEE. Unmatched junction bases numbered 5, after V lost 4 bases and J lost 5 bases. This CDR3 has 13 residues. CDR3 DNA sequence: TGTGCCAGCAGCCCGGCGGGGGGCGACGAGCAGTACTTC. This sequence encodes CASSPAGGDEQYF.

There are a few counts of this clonotype. The chain carries TRBV27 and TRBJ1-2; TRBD1 might be the D (6 bases). The CDR3 has 15 amino acids. Trimming stripped 5 bases from V and 8 bases from J, with 21 bases between. The germline CDR1 and CDR2 sequences are MNHEY and SMNVEV (reference sequence). DNA for the CDR3: TGTGCCAGCAGTGGACAAATACAGGGTCTAAGCGGCTACACCTTC. This gives the protein CASSGQIQGLSGYTF.